This entry lists 24 T cell receptor beta chains sequenced from one sample in a study of blood T cell repertoires in COVID-19. TCRdb's table, derived via immunoSEQ multiplex PCR, lists solely in-frame clones and lacks some. The data show about 380,000 clones, about 80% seen once. Input material: peripheral blood. Source of these receptors: a human donor with acute or convalescent COVID-19. The donor label of this sample is uncertain.

The chain carries TRBV5-6 and TRBJ1-2; TRBD1 matches 7 bases. With V trimmed by 0 bases and J by 0 bases, 2 bases remained unmatched. The CDR3 loop spans 15 amino acids. CDR1 SGHDT and CDR2 YYEEEE come from the germline V gene. The CDR3 loop reads CASSLGDRPNYGYTF. The CDR3 DNA sequence: TGTGCCAGCAGCTTGGGGGACAGACCTAACTATGGCTACACCTTC. The complete variable domain, with remaining parts taken from reference TRBV5-6 and TRBJ1-2, reads DAGVTQSPTHLIKTRGQQVTLRCSPKSGHDTVSWYQQALGQGPQFIFQYYEEEERQRGNFPDRFSGHQFPNYSSELNVNALLLGDSALYLCASSLGDRPNYGYTFGSGTRLTVV.

This chain links TRBV2 with TRBJ1-5, with TRBD1 matching 9 bases. The germline gives CDR1 SNHLY, CDR2 FYNNEI. The length of the CDR3 is 13 residues. After removal of 6 bases from V and 8 bases from J, the junction contained 5 bases not matched to a gene. CDR3: CASRGQGNKPQHF. CDR3 coding DNA: TGTGCCAGCAGAGGACAGGGGAATAAGCCCCAGCATTTT.

V gene TRBV27 combines with J gene TRBJ2-3, with 7 positions matching TRBD2. Unmatched junction bases numbered 12, after V lost 5 bases and J lost 1 base. Germline loops: CDR1 MNHEY, CDR2 SMNVEV (reference sequence). The CDR3 sequence is 17 residues long. CDR3 sequence: CASSPYGGRGGTDTQYF. CDR3 coding DNA: TGTGCCAGCAGTCCCTATGGCGGGAGAGGGGGCACAGATACGCAGTATTTT.

The chain couples TRBV30 to TRBJ1-2; D not resolved. From germline, CDR1 is GTSNPN and CDR2 SVGIG (reference sequence). The ends were cut back, 5 bases at V and 7 bases at J, with 11 bases in the middle. CDR3 length equals 11 residues. This chain's CDR3 is CAWGSWSGYTF. DNA of the CDR3: TGTGCCTGGGGAAGTTGGAGTGGCTACACCTTC. Combining the CDR3 with reference TRBV30 and TRBJ1-2 gives the whole variable domain SQTIHQWPATLVQPVGSPLSLECTVEGTSNPNLYWYRQAAGRGLQLLFYSVGIGQISSEVPQNLSASRPQDRQFILSSKKLLLSDSGFYLCAWGSWSGYTFGSGTRLTVV.

The gene calls are TRBV19 and TRBJ2-7, with TRBD2 as a possible D gene (6 bases). The CDR3 has 13 residues. V shed 3 bases and J shed 6 bases, with 12 bases lying between them. Germline CDR1 reads LNHDA; CDR2 reads SQIVND (reference sequence). The CDR3 sequence is CASSIRGGIEQYF. The DNA of the CDR3 is TGTGCCAGTAGTATTAGAGGAGGGATCGAGCAGTACTTC.

V is TRBV10-1 and J is TRBJ2-2; TRBD1 matches 9 bases. V dropped 5 bases and J dropped 5; count of bases not matched to a gene: 3. Germline V gives CDR1 WNHNN, CDR2 SYGVQD (reference sequence). The CDR3 length is 14 residues. The CDR3 nucleotides read TGCGCCAGCAGTTGGGACAGGGATACCGGGGAGCTGTTTTTT. Its translation is CASSWDRDTGELFF.

V usage is TRBV18 and J usage is TRBJ2-6; TRBD1 might be the D (6 bases). V was shortened by 0 bases and J by 0 bases, with 9 bases between the two germline ends. The CDR3 loop spans 17 amino acids. The germline CDR1 and CDR2 sequences are KGHSH and LQKENI. CDR3 nucleotides: TGTGCCAGCTCACCACCAGGGGGACACTCTGGGGCCAACGTCCTGACTTTC. The encoded protein is CASSPPGGHSGANVLTF.

The genes are TRBV4-1 and TRBJ2-7; tentative D call: TRBD1 (6 bases). Germline V CDR1 and CDR2: MGHRA, YSYEKL. V was pared by 4 bases and J by 0 bases, with 13 bases between. CDR3 length: 15 residues. The CDR3 coding sequence is TGCGCCAGCAGCCCTGGGACAAGGAGCTCCTACGAGCAGTACTTC. It yields the protein CASSPGTRSSYEQYF.

The chain couples TRBV14 to TRBJ2-1; D remains unclear. Trimming took 1 base from V and 0 from J, leaving 19 bases between them. Germline CDR1 SGHDN, CDR2 FVKESK. There are 19 residues in the CDR3. CDR3 sequence (DNA): TGTGCCAGCAGCCAAGGATCCGGTCTACCATTAAGCTCCTACAATGAGCAGTTCTTC. Translated, it gives CASSQGSGLPLSSYNEQFF.

This sequence joins TRBV5-6 and TRBJ2-7; maybe TRBD2 (6 bases). The germline V and J ends were trimmed by 4 bases and 2 bases, with 7 bases remaining between them. There are 12 residues in the CDR3. Germline CDR1 SGHDT, CDR2 YYEEEE. Here the CDR3 reads CASSRETYEQYF. In nucleotides, the CDR3 is TGTGCCAGCAGCCGGGAGACCTACGAGCAGTACTTC. The complete variable domain, with remaining parts taken from reference TRBV5-6 and TRBJ2-7, reads DAGVTQSPTHLIKTRGQQVTLRCSPKSGHDTVSWYQQALGQGPQFIFQYYEEEERQRGNFPDRFSGHQFPNYSSELNVNALLLGDSALYLCASSRETYEQYFGPGTRLTVT.

This chain uses TRBV7-9 with TRBJ1-2; D is possibly TRBD1 (5 bases). The ends were cut back, 3 bases at V and 6 bases at J, with 14 bases in the middle. The V gene's germline CDR1 is SEHNR and CDR2 FQNEAQ (reference sequence). The CDR3 has 14 amino acids. The CDR3 sequence is CASSLTRDPDGYTF. The CDR3 DNA is TGTGCCAGCAGCTTGACCAGGGATCCGGATGGCTACACCTTC.

This clone showed up just once. The V gene is TRBV7-2, the J gene TRBJ1-3; TRBD1 aligns across 8 bases. V was pared by 1 base and J by 5 bases, with 7 bases of the junction left unmatched. Germline values: CDR1 SGHTA, CDR2 FQGNSA. The CDR3 covers 16 residues. The CDR3 DNA follows: TGTGCCAGCAGCTTAGTAGGGACAGGCGATCGAAACACCATATATTTT. Protein sequence: CASSLVGTGDRNTIYF.

In this sample, this clone turned up once. The chain is built from TRBV7-2 and TRBJ2-1, with 10 bases matching TRBD2. The J segment lost 7 bases and the V segment lost 1 base, leaving 7 bases of the junction unmatched. This CDR3 has 16 residues. CDR1 and CDR2 (germline): SGHTA, FQGNSA. The CDR3 DNA reads as TGTGCCAGCAGCTTAGAGCGGGGGGGAACACGGAATGAGCAGTTCTTC. Protein sequence: CASSLERGGTRNEQFF.

The chain links TRBV10-3 to TRBJ2-4, with D possibly matching TRBD1 (6 bases). Germline V CDR1 and CDR2: ENHRY, SYGVKD. The CDR3 is 15 residues long. The V end was cut by 2 bases, the J end by 0 bases, with 8 bases between. DNA of the CDR3: TGTGCCATCAGTGAGGACAGGTTAGCCAAAAACATTCAGTACTTC. The encoded protein is CAISEDRLAKNIQYF.

The gene calls are TRBV2 and TRBJ2-2; TRBD1 aligns across 7 bases. With V trimmed by 8 bases and J by 5 bases, 17 bases remained unmatched. The CDR3 consists of 17 residues. CDR1 is SNHLY, CDR2 FYNNEI, per germline. DNA for the CDR3: TGTGCCAGCGGCAAGGGACAGCTCATCGCCCGAACCGGGGAGCTGTTTTTT. Translating gives CASGKGQLIARTGELFF. Variable domain in full (rest from reference TRBV2 and TRBJ2-2): EPEVTQTPSHQVTQMGQEVILRCVPISNHLYFYWYRQILGQKVEFLVSFYNNEISEKSEIFDDQFSVERPDGSNFTLKIRSTKLEDSAMYFCASGKGQLIARTGELFFGEGSRLTVL.

The J gene is TRBJ1-3, the V gene TRBV7-9, with a tentative D call TRBD1 (5 bases). Trimming took off 5 bases at V and 3 bases at J, with 17 bases between the two ends. Germline V gene sequence: CDR1 SEHNR, CDR2 FQNEAQ (reference sequence). The CDR3 is made up of 16 amino acids. The CDR3 DNA reads as TGTGCCAGCAGCCCCATACCAGGGTACGTTGGAAACACCATATATTTT. This translates into CASSPIPGYVGNTIYF.

The chain carries TRBV6-6 and TRBJ2-5, with a possible D match to TRBD1 (5 bases). There are 15 residues in the CDR3. Germline V gene lookup returns CDR1 MNHNY and CDR2 SVGAGI (reference sequence). V was shortened by 0 bases and J by 5 bases, with 13 bases between the two germline ends. CDR3 region: CASSYSSRPGETQYF. CDR3 DNA: TGTGCCAGCAGTTACTCGTCGCGTCCAGGGGAGACCCAGTACTTC.

The chain recombines TRBV19 with TRBJ2-1; TRBD1 agrees at 8 bases. The trim removed 8 bases at V and 2 bases at J, leaving 5 bases unmatched. This CDR3 has 14 residues. In germline, CDR1 is LNHDA, CDR2 SQIVND (reference sequence). The CDR3, as DNA: TGTGCCAGTCTTCGGACAGGGACCTACAATGAGCAGTTCTTC. It translates to CASLRTGTYNEQFF.

A few counts support this clone. The V call is TRBV10-2, the J call TRBJ1-1, with TRBD1 matching 8 bases. From germline, CDR1 is WSHSY and CDR2 SAAADI. The length of the CDR3 is 13 residues. Trimming cost V 3 bases and J 4 bases; bases outside gene matches: 1. The CDR3 region is CASSDTGGTEAFF. The CDR3, as DNA: TGCGCCAGCAGTGACACAGGGGGCACTGAAGCTTTCTTT.

This sequence joins TRBV4-1 and TRBJ2-1; 7 bases are shared with TRBD2. The CDR3 spans 16 residues. The trim removed 0 bases at V and 2 bases at J, leaving 4 bases unmatched. Per the germline V gene, CDR1 is MGHRA and CDR2 is YSYEKL. The CDR3 DNA is TGCGCCAGCAGCCAAGAGACCGGGGGGACCTACAATGAGCAGTTCTTC. As protein: CASSQETGGTYNEQFF.

J is TRBJ1-1 and V is TRBV7-9; no definite D call. The CDR3 loop spans 14 amino acids. Trimming shortened V by 4 bases and J by 3 bases, and 12 bases separated the two germline ends. Looked up from germline, CDR1 is SEHNR and CDR2 is FQNEAQ (reference sequence). CDR3 in amino acids: CASSSSRRYTEAFF. In DNA, the CDR3 is TGTGCCAGCAGCTCGTCTAGGCGGTACACTGAAGCTTTCTTT.

In its sample, this clone was seen once. The gene calls are TRBV6-6 and TRBJ2-1; the D gene is possibly TRBD2 (5 bases). The CDR3 runs 14 residues. The germline CDR1 and CDR2 sequences are MNHNY and SVGAGI (reference sequence). Deletions cut 2 bases from V and 6 bases from J, with 11 bases between. CDR3 in amino acids: CASSYGGGLNEQFF. CDR3 in DNA: TGTGCCAGCAGTTACGGAGGAGGTCTCAATGAGCAGTTCTTC.

The rearrangement uses TRBV18 and TRBJ2-7; tentatively, D is TRBD2 (5 bases). V was shortened by 2 bases and J by 1 base, with 9 bases between the two germline ends. The CDR3 is 14 amino acids. Germline values: CDR1 KGHSH, CDR2 LQKENI. The CDR3 DNA is TGTGCCAGCTCACCAAGCGGACTGTCCTACGAGCAGTACTTC. Protein: CASSPSGLSYEQYF.

The chain recombines TRBV5-6 with TRBJ1-2; D remains unclear. The germline V and J ends were trimmed by 2 bases and 8 bases, with 7 bases remaining between them. Germline V CDR1 and CDR2: SGHDT, YYEEEE. The CDR3 spans 11 residues. CDR3 nucleotides: TGTGCCAGCAGCTTTGAGTGGGGCTACACCTTC. Its protein product is CASSFEWGYTF.